The rows below give T cell receptor beta chains drawn from one sample of a study of blood T cell repertoires in COVID-19. Some clones are missing from TCRdb's copy, which holds only in-frame ones; the method was immunoSEQ multiplex PCR. Counted here are around 320,000 clones, 87% occurring once; the ten biggest clones make up more than 2%. Material: peripheral blood. The receptors here all came from a man younger than 35 with active or convalescent COVID-19. Each CDR3 is given without its conserved first and last residue.

V,J,CDR3
TRBV6-5,TRBJ2-3,ASRGGEETDTQY
TRBV5-1,TRBJ1-6,ASSLTLTGTRYSPLH
TRBV25-1,TRBJ2-3,ASSREGRADTQY
TRBV7-2,TRBJ2-7,ASSFLGHQDYEQY
TRBV9,TRBJ1-2,ASFSRRWKKNHGYT
TRBV19,TRBJ2-1,ASSRLDRGILNEQF
TRBV6-1,TRBJ1-4,ASSAPGQGAFEKLF
TRBV12-3/TRBV12-4,TRBJ2-1,ASSTFGGEQF
TRBV12-3/TRBV12-4,TRBJ2-1,ASSPTLANEQF
TRBV11-2,TRBJ1-2,ASSLDWRQALNYGYT
TRBV15,TRBJ2-1,ATRSSGTGLSNEQF
TRBV6-1,TRBJ2-7,ASYPTSGHSYEQY
TRBV27,TRBJ1-1,ASSAGLFNTEAF
TRBV6-4,TRBJ2-5,ASSDPPATGLGETQY
TRBV6-6,TRBJ2-7,ASSFRQGESYEQY
TRBV11-2,TRBJ2-7,ASSLDQGVLYEQY
TRBV27,TRBJ1-5,ASSLTENQPQH
TRBV6-5,TRBJ2-2,ASRGLAGTGELF
TRBV10-2,TRBJ2-7,ASSESFGQSEQY
TRBV18,TRBJ2-3,ASSPRGTDTQY
TRBV25-1,TRBJ1-2,ASSEIGGADGYT
TRBV7-9,TRBJ1-1,ASSAGTGNTEAF
TRBV15,TRBJ2-2,ATSHAGARELF
TRBV2,TRBJ1-1,ASTGTGTEAF
TRBV3-1/TRBV3-2,TRBJ2-5,ASSQSAVQETQY
TRBV6-2/TRBV6-3,TRBJ1-1,ASSYSNLRANTEAF
TRBV4-3,TRBJ1-4,ASSQSGGEKLF